The rows below give T cell receptor beta chains drawn from one sample of a study of memory CD4+ T cells and cytomegalovirus serostatus. Sequencing used immunoSEQ multiplex PCR; TCRdb keeps in-frame clones, though not all of them. The sample contains under 100,000 clones, around 80% of which appear only once. Sample: memory CD4+ T cells from blood. These receptors were obtained from an adult in good health and CMV-seronegative. The CDR3 runs from the conserved cysteine through the conserved F or W. Each record gives: D gene, clone size, J gene, V gene, CDR3 DNA, CDR3 protein. The D gene is left open where the match is weak. The size field is filled for only some rows; it gives once, few, many or a size class.

d_gene: .
abundance: few
j_gene: TRBJ2-7
v_gene: TRBV5-1
CDR3nt: TGCGCCAGCAGCTTGGGACAGACCTACTACGAGCAGTACTTC
CDR3aa: CASSLGQTYYEQYF

d_gene: .
abundance: .
j_gene: TRBJ2-1
v_gene: TRBV5-1
CDR3nt: TGCGCCAGCAAACAGGACAGAAATAACAATGAGCAGTTCTTC
CDR3aa: CASKQDRNNNEQFF

d_gene: TRBD1
abundance: few
j_gene: TRBJ2-3
v_gene: TRBV7-9
CDR3nt: TGTGCCAGCAGCTTTTTGGCAGGGGGCTTTGGGACAGATACGCAGTATTTT
CDR3aa: CASSFLAGGFGTDTQYF

d_gene: .
abundance: .
j_gene: TRBJ1-5
v_gene: TRBV6-6
CDR3nt: TGTGCCAGCACCATACGGGTAAATAGCAATCAGCCCCAGCATTTT
CDR3aa: CASTIRVNSNQPQHF

d_gene: TRBD2
abundance: .
j_gene: TRBJ2-5
v_gene: TRBV7-9
CDR3nt: TGTGCCAGCAGCGGAGGACTAGCGGGGATAACGGAGACCCAGTACTTC
CDR3aa: CASSGGLAGITETQYF

d_gene: .
abundance: .
j_gene: TRBJ2-2
v_gene: TRBV18
CDR3nt: TGTGCCAGCTCACCAGTCAGGCTTAACACCGGGGAGCTGTTTTTT
CDR3aa: CASSPVRLNTGELFF

d_gene: .
abundance: .
j_gene: TRBJ1-2
v_gene: TRBV15
CDR3nt: TGTGCCACGGTAGGGAGTCACTGGGAAGGCTACACCTTC
CDR3aa: CATVGSHWEGYTF

d_gene: .
abundance: .
j_gene: TRBJ2-3
v_gene: TRBV5-4
CDR3nt: TGTGCCAGCAGCCTCGTCTCGTTCACAGATACGCAGTATTTT
CDR3aa: CASSLVSFTDTQYF

d_gene: .
abundance: .
j_gene: TRBJ2-3
v_gene: TRBV10-1
CDR3nt: TGCGCCAGCGGACCCAGGGGAGATACGCAGTATTTT
CDR3aa: CASGPRGDTQYF

d_gene: .
abundance: .
j_gene: TRBJ2-1
v_gene: TRBV7-3
CDR3nt: TGTGCCAGCAGCTTAAGTCTTGATGAGCAGTTCTTC
CDR3aa: CASSLSLDEQFF

d_gene: .
abundance: few
j_gene: TRBJ1-4
v_gene: TRBV5-4
CDR3nt: TGTGCCAGCAGCTTGGGAGAGGTCAGCGGTGAAAAACTGTTTTTT
CDR3aa: CASSLGEVSGEKLFF

d_gene: TRBD2
abundance: .
j_gene: TRBJ2-4
v_gene: TRBV6-5
CDR3nt: TGTGCCAGCAGTTACGGGCTAGCGGGTAAAAACATTCAGTACTTC
CDR3aa: CASSYGLAGKNIQYF

d_gene: .
abundance: few
j_gene: TRBJ1-5
v_gene: TRBV2
CDR3nt: TGTGCCAGCAGTGAGACAGGCCCCAATCAGCCCCAGCATTTT
CDR3aa: CASSETGPNQPQHF

d_gene: .
abundance: once
j_gene: TRBJ1-2
v_gene: TRBV25-1
CDR3nt: TGTGCCAGCAGTGAAGGGTCGCGATATGGCTACACCTTC
CDR3aa: CASSEGSRYGYTF

d_gene: .
abundance: few
j_gene: TRBJ2-5
v_gene: TRBV29-1
CDR3nt: TGCAGCGCCGAGACAGGACAAGAGACCCAGTACTTC
CDR3aa: CSAETGQETQYF

d_gene: .
abundance: .
j_gene: TRBJ1-6
v_gene: TRBV2
CDR3nt: TGTGCCAGCAATACCCAACAGGGTCCCCTCCACTTT
CDR3aa: CASNTQQGPLHF

d_gene: .
abundance: .
j_gene: TRBJ2-3
v_gene: TRBV11-2
CDR3nt: TGTGCCAGCAGCTTAGACCCGGGTGCAGTGGGTACAGATACGCAGTATTTT
CDR3aa: CASSLDPGAVGTDTQYF

d_gene: .
abundance: .
j_gene: TRBJ2-3
v_gene: TRBV2
CDR3nt: TGTGCCAGCAGTGCCTTAGTGACAGATACGCAGTATTTT
CDR3aa: CASSALVTDTQYF

d_gene: TRBD2
abundance: .
j_gene: TRBJ2-7
v_gene: TRBV27
CDR3nt: TGTGCCAGCAGTTTATCCCCTAGCGGGTGGGACTACGAGCAGTACTTC
CDR3aa: CASSLSPSGWDYEQYF

d_gene: .
abundance: few
j_gene: TRBJ1-6
v_gene: TRBV11-2
CDR3nt: TGTGCCAGCAGCTTATGGGCCTCCGCATCGCTCAATTCACCCCTCCACTTT
CDR3aa: CASSLWASASLNSPLHF

d_gene: .
abundance: .
j_gene: TRBJ1-2
v_gene: TRBV9
CDR3nt: TGTGCCAGCAGCCAAACCTCCAGGGTAGGTGGCTACACCTTC
CDR3aa: CASSQTSRVGGYTF

d_gene: .
abundance: .
j_gene: TRBJ1-2
v_gene: TRBV7-9
CDR3nt: TGTGCCAGCAGCTTAGAAGCGGGAGGCTACACCTTC
CDR3aa: CASSLEAGGYTF

d_gene: TRBD1
abundance: .
j_gene: TRBJ1-2
v_gene: TRBV28
CDR3nt: TGTGCCATCCATCCAGGACAGGGGTCTGGCTACACCTTC
CDR3aa: CAIHPGQGSGYTF

d_gene: TRBD1
abundance: .
j_gene: TRBJ2-5
v_gene: TRBV4-2
CDR3nt: TGTGCCAGCAGCGCGGGACAGGGCCAAGAGACCCAGTACTTC
CDR3aa: CASSAGQGQETQYF

d_gene: TRBD1
abundance: .
j_gene: TRBJ1-2
v_gene: TRBV5-4
CDR3nt: TGTGCCAGCAGCCCCGGGACAGCCGGATGGATGGACTATGGCTACACCTTC
CDR3aa: CASSPGTAGWMDYGYTF

d_gene: .
abundance: .
j_gene: TRBJ2-1
v_gene: TRBV11-2
CDR3nt: TGTGCCAGCGGGGGTTGGCAGGGTTACAATGAGCAGTTCTTC
CDR3aa: CASGGWQGYNEQFF

d_gene: .
abundance: .
j_gene: TRBJ2-1
v_gene: TRBV28
CDR3nt: TGTGCCAGCAACCCGAACGGGGGCAGCCCTACTGAGCAGTTCTTC
CDR3aa: CASNPNGGSPTEQFF

d_gene: .
abundance: .
j_gene: TRBJ2-5
v_gene: TRBV9
CDR3nt: TGTGCCAGCAGCGCCTCGGTGGAGACCCAGTACTTC
CDR3aa: CASSASVETQYF

d_gene: .
abundance: few
j_gene: TRBJ2-7
v_gene: TRBV10-1
CDR3nt: TGCGCCAGCAGTGAGTCGGCAGGACTCTTCTACGAGCAGTACTTC
CDR3aa: CASSESAGLFYEQYF

d_gene: .
abundance: .
j_gene: TRBJ1-1
v_gene: TRBV7-2
CDR3nt: TGTGCCAGCAGCTTCCAGGGACGCACTGAAGCTTTCTTT
CDR3aa: CASSFQGRTEAFF

d_gene: .
abundance: .
j_gene: TRBJ1-1
v_gene: TRBV7-3
CDR3nt: TGTGCCAGCAGCTTGGGCAAGAACACTGAAGCTTTCTTT
CDR3aa: CASSLGKNTEAFF